This TCR beta chain is from a study of Ad26.COV2.S vaccination and SARS-CoV-2 variants. As for the study in general: Ad26.COV2.S given intramuscularly, once or twice 56 days apart.

Some clones are missing from TCRdb's copy, which holds only in-frame ones; the method was immunoSEQ multiplex PCR. The profile shows around 300,000 clones, 90% of them singletons. Whole-study results and caveats: Responses of T cells in total may have been underestimated by the TCR breadth and depth analyses. People who got the vaccine or the placebo had similar non-spike TCR breadth.

Notes on this clone: Its specificity is unknown.

Trimming removed 3 bases from V and 7 bases from J; junction bases left unmatched: 12. The CDR3 runs to 17 residues. The germline CDR1 and CDR2 sequences are MGHRA and YSYEKL. Documented treatment: about 20 received Ad26.COV2.S at low or high dose, single or two shots; about 5 received placebo; per-sample allocation not given. Collection of the samples took place on day 63 after the first injection of vaccine or placebo. The receptor comes from a person between 18 and 65 years old who received the Ad26.COV2.S COVID-19 vaccine or a placebo. This chain joins TRBV4-1 and TRBJ2-1; TRBD1 matches at 10 bases. This material consisted of peripheral blood, taken in a trial of Ad26.COV2.S vaccine versus placebo. The DNA of the CDR3 is TGCGCCAGCAGCCACTTCATCCGGGACAGGGGCATGAATGAGCAGTTCTTC. Translation gives CASSHFIRDRGMNEQFF.